The present entry profiles one T cell receptor beta chain with its context. The authors' processing: Using reference gene primer amplification, nucleated cell counts were estimated. The method was immunoSEQ multiplex PCR; TCRdb's version includes in-frame clones alone and lacks a portion of them. V, J and clone size were drawn from that table, and D and trimming were deduced from the DNA. The data show about 230,000 clones, more than 65% seen once. The sample comes from a study of blood T cell repertoires in COVID-19. Across the study: Samples came from the United States, Italy and Spain, spanning acute and convalescent COVID-19. PBMCs, B-cell-depleted T cells, or T cells provided the cDNA or gDNA that made up the material.

Per the germline V gene, CDR1 is MNHNS and CDR2 is SASEGT. The CDR3 contains 12 residues. Trimming stripped 3 bases from V and 5 bases from J, with 7 bases between. Source material: peripheral blood. The rearrangement links TRBV6-1 to TRBJ1-1; D call uncertain. The TCR originated in a man over 45 with active or convalescent COVID-19. Here the CDR3 reads CASSDRVTEAFF. In DNA form, the CDR3 reads TGTGCCAGCAGTGATCGGGTAACTGAAGCTTTCTTT.